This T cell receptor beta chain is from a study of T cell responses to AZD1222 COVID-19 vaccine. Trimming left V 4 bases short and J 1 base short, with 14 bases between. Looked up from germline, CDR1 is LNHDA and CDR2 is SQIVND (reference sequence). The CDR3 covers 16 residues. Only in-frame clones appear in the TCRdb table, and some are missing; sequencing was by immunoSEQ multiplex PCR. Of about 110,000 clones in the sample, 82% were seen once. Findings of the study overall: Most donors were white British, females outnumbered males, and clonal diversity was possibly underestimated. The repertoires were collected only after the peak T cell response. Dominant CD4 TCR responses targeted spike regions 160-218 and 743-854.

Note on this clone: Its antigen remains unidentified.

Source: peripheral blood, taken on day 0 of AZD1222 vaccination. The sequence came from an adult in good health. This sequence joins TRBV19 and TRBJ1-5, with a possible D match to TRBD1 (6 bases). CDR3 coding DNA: TGTGCCAGTAGTAGAGAGGGGGTACGAAGCAATCAGCCCCAGCATTTT. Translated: CASSREGVRSNQPQHF.